The TCR beta chain described here comes from a study of blood T cell repertoires in COVID-19. Study-level background: Sources were T cells, B-cell-depleted T cells, or PBMCs; the material itself was cDNA or gDNA.

Trimming cost V 0 bases and J 4 bases, with 10 bases left between them. This CDR3 region has 14 residues. The germline gives CDR1 LGHDT, CDR2 YNNKEL (reference sequence). The method was immunoSEQ multiplex PCR; TCRdb's version includes in-frame clones alone and lacks a portion of them. The sample gives over 130,000 clones, roughly 84% of which show up once; about 8.9% is in the top ten. Source material: peripheral blood. V gene TRBV3-1 (or the pseudogene TRBV3-2) combines with J gene TRBJ2-7; D possibly corresponds to TRBD1 (5 bases). This clonotype originated in a man in his thirties or forties with COVID-19, enrolled during active disease. The CDR3 is CASSQDQGRYEQYF. DNA for the CDR3: TGTGCCAGCAGCCAAGATCAGGGTCGGTACGAGCAGTACTTC.